The rows below give T cell receptor beta chains drawn from one sample of a study of blood T cell repertoires in COVID-19. Using immunoSEQ multiplex PCR, the repertoire was profiled, and TCRdb retains in-frame clones only, with some absent. The sample lists around 300,000 clones, roughly 90% occurring once. The specimen sequenced was peripheral blood. Source of these receptors: a woman in her 30s with COVID-19, enrolled during active disease. CDR3s include the opening cysteine and the closing phenylalanine or tryptophan. Each record gives: J gene, D gene, V gene, clone size, CDR3 DNA, CDR3 protein. A D gene is named only where the DNA matches it firmly. Rows give clone size only sometimes, using once, few, many, or a class for an expanded clone.

j_call: TRBJ1-1; d_call: TRBD1; v_call: TRBV29-1; clone_size: .; cdr3_nt: TGCAGCGTCGCCGACAGGGGGAACACTGAAGCTTTCTTT; cdr3_aa: CSVADRGNTEAFF
j_call: TRBJ1-4; d_call: TRBD1; v_call: TRBV9; clone_size: .; cdr3_nt: TGTGCCAGCAGCGTGGGGACAGTTAATGAAAAACTGTTTTTT; cdr3_aa: CASSVGTVNEKLFF
j_call: TRBJ1-6; d_call: .; v_call: TRBV3-1/TRBV3-2; clone_size: .; cdr3_nt: TGTGCCAGCAGCCAAGGGGGGGGATCACCCCTCCACTTT; cdr3_aa: CASSQGGGSPLHF
j_call: TRBJ1-2; d_call: .; v_call: TRBV5-4; clone_size: .; cdr3_nt: TGTGCCAGCAGCCCTCAGGCGGGGTCAGACCTTTATGGCTACACCTTC; cdr3_aa: CASSPQAGSDLYGYTF
j_call: TRBJ2-1; d_call: TRBD2; v_call: TRBV11-3; clone_size: .; cdr3_nt: TGTGCCAGCAGCCCGACTAGCGGGCCCAACAATGAGCAGTTCTTC; cdr3_aa: CASSPTSGPNNEQFF
j_call: TRBJ2-3; d_call: TRBD2; v_call: TRBV28; clone_size: .; cdr3_nt: TGTGCCAGCAGTTTAACGGCTAGCGGGAGTTGGACAGATACGCAGTATTTT; cdr3_aa: CASSLTASGSWTDTQYF
j_call: TRBJ2-7; d_call: .; v_call: TRBV5-1; clone_size: .; cdr3_nt: TGCGCCAGCAGCTCAAGCGGTACGACCTACGAGCAGTACTTC; cdr3_aa: CASSSSGTTYEQYF
j_call: TRBJ1-4; d_call: TRBD1; v_call: TRBV7-2; clone_size: .; cdr3_nt: TGTGCCAGCAGCCCAGTGACAGGGGCTAATGAAAAACTGTTTTTT; cdr3_aa: CASSPVTGANEKLFF
j_call: TRBJ1-1; d_call: .; v_call: TRBV7-2; clone_size: once; cdr3_nt: TGTGCCAGCAGCACAGGGCTGAACACTGAAGCTTTCTTT; cdr3_aa: CASSTGLNTEAFF
j_call: TRBJ2-5; d_call: TRBD2; v_call: TRBV5-4; clone_size: .; cdr3_nt: TGTGCCAGCAGCGTTGGACTAGCAGAGACCCAGTACTTC; cdr3_aa: CASSVGLAETQYF
j_call: TRBJ1-1; d_call: .; v_call: TRBV5-1; clone_size: many; cdr3_nt: TGCGCCAGCAGCCCGCTGGGGACAACGAACACTGAAGCTTTCTTT; cdr3_aa: CASSPLGTTNTEAFF
j_call: TRBJ2-1; d_call: TRBD1; v_call: TRBV4-2; clone_size: .; cdr3_nt: TGTGCCAGCAGCCAAGTTGGCAGGGGGTTGAGCAATGAGCAGTTCTTC; cdr3_aa: CASSQVGRGLSNEQFF
j_call: TRBJ2-5; d_call: .; v_call: TRBV10-3; clone_size: .; cdr3_nt: TGTGCCATCAGTGAGTCTCGTGAGACCCAGTACTTC; cdr3_aa: CAISESRETQYF
j_call: TRBJ1-3; d_call: .; v_call: TRBV18; clone_size: .; cdr3_nt: TGTGCCAGCTCACCAACCTCCGGACAGGGAAACACCATATATTTT; cdr3_aa: CASSPTSGQGNTIYF
j_call: TRBJ1-2; d_call: .; v_call: TRBV7-9; clone_size: once; cdr3_nt: TGTGCCAGCAGCGACGACATCGCCTATGGCTACACCTTC; cdr3_aa: CASSDDIAYGYTF
j_call: TRBJ2-7; d_call: .; v_call: TRBV19; clone_size: .; cdr3_nt: TGTGCCAGTAGTATCGAGACTAGGAGGAACGAGCAGTACTTC; cdr3_aa: CASSIETRRNEQYF
j_call: TRBJ2-5; d_call: .; v_call: TRBV30; clone_size: .; cdr3_nt: TGTGCCTGGTTTCCCATACAGCCGTACCAAGAGACCCAGTACTTC; cdr3_aa: CAWFPIQPYQETQYF
j_call: TRBJ1-4; d_call: TRBD1; v_call: TRBV6-5; clone_size: .; cdr3_nt: TGTGCCAGCACGAAGACAGGGAATGAAAAACTGTTTTTT; cdr3_aa: CASTKTGNEKLFF
j_call: TRBJ1-1; d_call: TRBD1; v_call: TRBV19; clone_size: once; cdr3_nt: TGTGCCAGTAGTATAGGGGGCAGGGGGAACCCTGAAGCTTTCTTT; cdr3_aa: CASSIGGRGNPEAFF
j_call: TRBJ1-5; d_call: TRBD1; v_call: TRBV19; clone_size: once; cdr3_nt: TGTGCCAGTAGTAAGCCCCGGGACAGCCCCCATCAGCCCCAGCATTTT; cdr3_aa: CASSKPRDSPHQPQHF
j_call: TRBJ1-5; d_call: .; v_call: TRBV19; clone_size: once; cdr3_nt: TGTGCCAGTAGTATAATGGACATTTCGGGTCGTCAGCCCCAGCATTTT; cdr3_aa: CASSIMDISGRQPQHF
j_call: TRBJ2-6; d_call: .; v_call: TRBV7-3; clone_size: .; cdr3_nt: TGTGCCAGCAGCCTAATTGGGCCCACTGGGGCCAACGTCCTGACTTTC; cdr3_aa: CASSLIGPTGANVLTF
j_call: TRBJ1-1; d_call: .; v_call: TRBV28; clone_size: few; cdr3_nt: TGTGCCAGCAGTCCCCGTTCTGAAGCTTTCTTT; cdr3_aa: CASSPRSEAFF